The 10 T cell receptor beta chains in this list originate from one sample, sequenced in a study of cytomegalovirus exposure and HLA in healthy donors. Some clones are missing from TCRdb's copy, which holds only in-frame ones; the method was immunoSEQ multiplex PCR. The sample has about 160,000 clones; approximately 87% are singletons. Sample: PBMCs. These receptors all stem from a woman aged 25-40 years in good health and CMV-seronegative.

The chain has TRBV7-3 and TRBJ2-5; D tentatively reads TRBD1 or TRBD2 (6 bases each). Looked up from germline, CDR1 is SGHTA and CDR2 is FQGTGA. With 1 base removed from V and 4 bases from J, the gap between germline ends came to 19 bases. The CDR3 spans 17 residues. CDR3 residues: CASSLKGTGTGGETQYF. CDR3 coding DNA: TGTGCCAGCAGCTTAAAAGGAACAGGGACTGGTGGAGAGACCCAGTACTTC.

This clone was observed a handful of times. The V gene is TRBV10-2, the J gene TRBJ1-2, with unresolved D. From germline, CDR1 is WSHSY and CDR2 SAAADI. The ends were cut back, 3 bases at V and 2 bases at J, with 7 bases in the middle. There are 13 residues in the CDR3. The CDR3 protein is CASSDTLNYGYTF. In DNA form, the CDR3 reads TGCGCCAGCAGTGACACATTGAACTATGGCTACACCTTC.

V gene TRBV5-4 combines with J gene TRBJ1-2; D gene ambiguous. The V gene lost 3 bases and the J gene lost 6 bases, with 12 bases spanning the gap. The CDR3 loop spans 13 amino acids. Germline CDR1 and CDR2: SGHNT and YYREEE (reference sequence). In DNA, the CDR3 is TGTGCCAGCAGCTCCCCCCAAACACATGGCTACACCTTC. This gives the protein CASSSPQTHGYTF.

This chain joins TRBV7-2 and TRBJ1-5; unclear D gene. The CDR3 sequence is 18 residues long. Germline V gives CDR1 SGHTA, CDR2 FQGNSA. Trimming shortened V by 1 base and J by 7 bases, and 23 bases separated the two germline ends. The CDR3 DNA is TGTGCCAGCAGCTTAGTAGGGTCGCGATCCGGGTTCCGACAGCCCCAGCATTTT. Its translation: CASSLVGSRSGFRQPQHF.

The chain employs TRBV5-1 and TRBJ1-1; D uncertain. V was trimmed by 4 bases and J by 2 bases, leaving 21 bases between them. The germline CDR1 and CDR2 sequences are SGHRS and YFSETQ. CDR3 length: 17 amino acids. CDR3 residues: CASSVTRLMTDNTEAFF. The CDR3 bases are TGCGCCAGCAGCGTGACCCGATTAATGACGGATAACACTGAAGCTTTCTTT.

This chain joins TRBV4-1 and TRBJ2-4; 9 bases map to TRBD2. Trimming removed 2 bases from V and 5 bases from J; junction bases left unmatched: 13. The CDR3 is 18 residues long. CDR1 MGHRA and CDR2 YSYEKL come from the germline V gene. The CDR3 region is CASSQTRIERGDQNIQYF. DNA for the CDR3: TGCGCCAGCAGCCAAACTAGGATCGAGCGGGGGGATCAAAACATTCAGTACTTC.

This chain joins TRBV12-5 and TRBJ1-1; D is unclear. Germline V gene data show CDR1 as LGHNT and CDR2 as FRNRAP. The CDR3 sequence is 15 residues long. The V end was cut by 8 bases, the J end by 5 bases, with 21 bases between. CDR3 region: CASRPARVTDTEAFF. The CDR3, as DNA: TGTGCTAGTCGGCCCGCCCGGGTCACAGATACTGAAGCTTTCTTT.

In this sample, this clone turned up once. V is TRBV9 and J is TRBJ1-2; D is possibly TRBD1 (6 bases). V lost 3 bases and J 5 bases, leaving 17 bases between the germline ends. Looked up from germline, CDR1 is SGDLS and CDR2 is YYNGEE. This CDR3 comprises 15 residues. Here the CDR3 DNA reads TGTGCCAGCAGCGCCCAAAGAGGACAGCGGTATGGCTACACCTTC. Translating it yields CASSAQRGQRYGYTF.

The rearrangement links TRBV6-5 to TRBJ2-2; unclear D gene. This CDR3 comprises 14 residues. The ends were cut back, 0 bases at V and 6 bases at J, with 8 bases in the middle. CDR1 and CDR2 from the germline V gene are MNHEY and SVGAGI. The DNA for the CDR3 is TGTGCCAGCAGTTACTCGATCCAGGCCGGGGAGCTGTTTTTT. Its translation: CASSYSIQAGELFF.

The chain recombines TRBV9 with TRBJ2-3, with 8 bases matching TRBD2. Germline trimming cut 4 bases from V and 4 bases from J; bases unmatched to any gene: 11. The CDR3 runs 16 residues. Germline lookup yields CDR1 SGDLS and CDR2 YYNGEE. CDR3 DNA: TGTGCCAGCAGCCCCAGGTTAGCGGGATTCTCAGATACGCAGTATTTT. Encoded protein: CASSPRLAGFSDTQYF.